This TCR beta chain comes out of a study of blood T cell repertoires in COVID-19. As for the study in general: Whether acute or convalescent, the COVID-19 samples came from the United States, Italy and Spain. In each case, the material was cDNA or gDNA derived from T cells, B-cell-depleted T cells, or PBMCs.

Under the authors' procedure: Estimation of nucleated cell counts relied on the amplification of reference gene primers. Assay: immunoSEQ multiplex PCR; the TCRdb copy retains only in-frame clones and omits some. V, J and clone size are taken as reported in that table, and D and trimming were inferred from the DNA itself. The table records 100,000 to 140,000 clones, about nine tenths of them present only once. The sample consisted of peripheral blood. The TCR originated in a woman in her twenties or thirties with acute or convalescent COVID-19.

The CDR3 is CASSLVLLGMENTIYF. The CDR3 region has the DNA TGTGCCAGCAGCTTGGTGCTTCTCGGGATGGAAAACACCATATATTTT. The chain joins TRBV5-6 to TRBJ1-3; no firm D call. Germline-derived CDR1 and CDR2 are SGHDT and YYEEEE. V shed 0 bases and J shed 6 bases, with 16 bases lying between them. The length of the CDR3 is 16 residues.